Listed below are T cell receptor beta chains from one sample, sequenced in a study of blood T cell repertoires in COVID-19. Only in-frame clones appear in the TCRdb table, and some are missing; sequencing was by immunoSEQ multiplex PCR. The repertoire holds roughly 110,000 clones, with roughly 83% as singletons. Material: peripheral blood. Source of these receptors: a human donor in a cohort sampled during active COVID-19. CDR3s include the opening cysteine and the closing phenylalanine or tryptophan. D genes are given only for firm matches. Some rows have no size entry. The others give once, few or many, or a class for an expanded clone.

>TRBV2|.|TRBJ1-1|TRBD1
CASRITGEWTEAFF
TGTGCCAGCAGGATTACAGGGGAGTGGACTGAAGCTTTCTTT
>TRBV2|.|TRBJ1-2|TRBD1
CASRRGGPGGNYGYTF
TGTGCCAGCAGGCGGGGGGGACCAGGGGGCAACTATGGCTACACCTTC
>TRBV28|.|TRBJ2-3|.
CASQLGGGTDTQYF
TGTGCCAGTCAGTTAGGGGGTGGCACAGATACGCAGTATTTT
>TRBV4-1|.|TRBJ1-4|.
CASSQGSASRTNEKLFF
TGCGCCAGCAGCCAAGGGTCCGCCAGTCGCACTAATGAAAAACTGTTTTTT
>TRBV5-4|.|TRBJ2-5|.
CASSLAGVETQYF
TGTGCCAGCAGCTTGGCGGGAGTAGAGACCCAGTACTTC
>TRBV6-5|.|TRBJ2-7|TRBD2
CASSYWGGEQYF
TGTGCCAGCAGTTATTGGGGGGGCGAGCAGTACTTC
>TRBV7-2|.|TRBJ2-1|TRBD2
CASSLLGGSSYNEQFF
TGTGCCAGCAGCTTACTTGGCGGGAGTTCCTACAATGAGCAGTTCTTC
>TRBV5-1|.|TRBJ2-2|TRBD2
CASRGLAGVLGELFF
TGCGCCAGCAGAGGACTAGCGGGAGTACTGGGGGAGCTGTTTTTT
>TRBV7-8|.|TRBJ2-3|.
CASSLALEITDTQYF
TGTGCCAGCAGCTTAGCGTTGGAGATCACAGATACGCAGTATTTT
>TRBV9|.|TRBJ2-7|TRBD2
CASSVGLAGGMTF
TGTGCCAGCAGCGTAGGGCTAGCGGGAGGCATGACGTTC
>TRBV7-2|once|TRBJ2-3|TRBD2
CASSSRSGTKEADTQYF
TGTGCCAGCAGCTCGAGATCCGGGACTAAGGAGGCTGATACGCAGTATTTT
>TRBV19|.|TRBJ2-3|TRBD1
CASSIRDRGTDTQYF
TGTGCCAGTAGTATCCGGGACAGGGGGACAGATACGCAGTATTTT
>TRBV9|few|TRBJ2-1|.
CASSPRRALEQFF
TGTGCCAGCAGCCCCAGGAGGGCCCTTGAGCAGTTCTTC
>TRBV2|.|TRBJ2-2|.
CASSERANTGELFF
TGTGCCAGCAGTGAACGGGCGAACACCGGGGAGCTGTTTTTT
>TRBV27|.|TRBJ1-6|.
CASSLLSVNNSPLHF
TGTGCCAGCAGCCTCTTGAGTGTGAATAATTCACCCCTCCACTTT
>TRBV6-6|.|TRBJ1-3|.
CASSPISGNTIYF
TGTGCCAGCAGCCCCATTTCTGGAAACACCATATATTTT
>TRBV27|.|TRBJ1-2|.
CASSSPLQGNDGYTF
TGTGCCAGCAGTTCCCCTCTTCAGGGAAATGATGGCTACACCTTC
>TRBV19|few|TRBJ1-5|TRBD1
CASSGQGDQPQHF
TGTGCCAGTAGCGGACAGGGGGATCAGCCCCAGCATTTT
>TRBV19|.|TRBJ2-1|TRBD2
CASSFMGSGSINEQFF
TGTGCCAGTAGTTTCATGGGAAGCGGGAGTATTAATGAGCAGTTCTTC
>TRBV6-5|.|TRBJ2-3|.
CASREQGVTDTQYF
TGTGCCAGCCGGGAACAAGGAGTCACAGATACGCAGTATTTT
>TRBV18|.|TRBJ2-7|TRBD2
CASSPPTSGSAVYEQYF
TGTGCCAGCTCACCACCAACTAGCGGGAGTGCAGTCTACGAGCAGTACTTC
>TRBV10-3|.|TRBJ2-5|.
CAISGSDRQETQYF
TGTGCCATCAGTGGCTCGGACAGACAAGAGACCCAGTACTTC
>TRBV19|.|TRBJ1-1|TRBD1
CASSRTGMRVDTEAFF
TGTGCCAGTAGTAGGACAGGGATGAGGGTGGACACTGAAGCTTTCTTT
>TRBV7-8|.|TRBJ1-5|.
CASSQQGFKQPQHF
TGTGCCAGCAGTCAACAGGGATTCAAGCAGCCCCAGCATTTT
>TRBV10-3|.|TRBJ2-2|TRBD2
CASGGQVGSGELFF
TGTGCCTCGGGGGGGCAGGTCGGGTCCGGGGAGCTGTTTTTT
>TRBV28|.|TRBJ2-5|TRBD1
CASSLWTGGSETQYF
TGTGCCAGCAGTTTATGGACAGGGGGCTCAGAGACCCAGTACTTC
>TRBV7-2|.|TRBJ2-1|TRBD1
CASSPQGAGRNEQFF
TGTGCCAGCAGCCCCCAGGGGGCGGGGAGGAATGAGCAGTTCTTC
>TRBV28|.|TRBJ1-4|.
CASSWEGSLFF
TGTGCCAGCAGTTGGGAGGGTAGCCTGTTTTTT
>TRBV24-1|few|TRBJ1-5|TRBD1
CATSSQGAWQPQHF
TGTGCCACCAGTTCACAGGGGGCTTGGCAGCCCCAGCATTTT
>TRBV5-6|.|TRBJ2-3|.
CASSLVRESTDTQYF
TGTGCCAGCAGCTTGGTACGAGAGAGCACAGATACGCAGTATTTT
>TRBV7-9|.|TRBJ1-6|TRBD1
CASSSQGRNSPLHF
TGTGCCAGCAGCTCACAGGGGAGGAATTCACCCCTCCACTTT
>TRBV11-3|.|TRBJ1-1|.
CASSLAPGNTEAFF
TGTGCCAGCAGCTTAGCACCAGGGAACACTGAAGCTTTCTTT
>TRBV30|.|TRBJ1-3|TRBD1
CAWRVTGGASGNTIYF
TGTGCCTGGAGGGTGACAGGGGGGGCCTCTGGAAACACCATATATTTT
>TRBV7-2|.|TRBJ2-3|TRBD1
CASSIPGTDTDTQYF
TGTGCCAGCAGCATCCCCGGGACAGACACAGATACGCAGTATTTT
>TRBV7-7|.|TRBJ2-3|TRBD2
CASSLAPSGRPDTQYF
TGTGCCAGCAGCTTAGCGCCTAGCGGGAGGCCAGATACGCAGTATTTT
>TRBV10-3|.|TRBJ1-2|TRBD1
CAISGGSDRGHSYGYTF
TGTGCCATCAGTGGGGGTAGTGACAGGGGGCACAGCTATGGCTACACCTTC
>TRBV7-3|.|TRBJ2-1|TRBD2
CASSLGLAGVNEQFF
TGTGCCAGCAGCTTAGGACTAGCGGGAGTCAATGAGCAGTTCTTC
>TRBV6-5|.|TRBJ2-6|.
CASGLGSGANVLTF
TGTGCCAGCGGGCTCGGCTCTGGGGCCAACGTCCTGACTTTC
>TRBV27|.|TRBJ1-6|TRBD1
CASSTLTGGAYNSPLHF
TGTGCCAGCAGTACCTTGACAGGGGGCGCGTATAATTCACCCCTCCACTTT